The rows below give T cell receptor beta chains drawn from one sample of a study of blood T cell repertoires in COVID-19. Generated by immunoSEQ multiplex PCR, the TCRdb table keeps only in-frame clones and is missing some. There are approximately 190,000 clones in the sample; 80% to 95% occur only once, and approximately 0.56% lies in the top ten. Sequenced material: peripheral blood. All receptors come from a middle-aged man with acute or convalescent COVID-19. Both conserved end residues are part of each CDR3. A D gene is named only where the DNA matches it firmly. Only part of the rows carry a size: once, few, many, or a class if the clone is expanded.

D,size,V,J,CDR3,DNA
NA,NA,TRBV7-2,TRBJ2-4,CASSQANEAKNIQYF,TGTGCCAGCAGCCAAGCTAACGAGGCCAAAAACATTCAGTACTTC
NA,once,TRBV4-3,TRBJ1-6,CASSQLEGQYNSPLHF,TGCGCCAGCAGCCAACTTGAGGGACAATATAATTCACCCCTCCACTTT
TRBD1,NA,TRBV7-3,TRBJ2-6,CASSLTDRGLGSGANVLTF,TGTGCCAGCAGCTTAACGGACAGGGGGTTGGGCTCTGGGGCCAACGTCCTGACTTTC
TRBD2,NA,TRBV28,TRBJ2-7,CASSSTRGLAGARQYF,TGTGCCAGCAGTTCCACGAGGGGACTAGCGGGAGCGCGGCAGTACTTC
NA,NA,TRBV5-1,TRBJ1-3,CASSNGDSGNTIYF,TGCGCCAGCAGCAACGGTGACTCTGGAAACACCATATATTTT
NA,NA,TRBV28,TRBJ2-7,CASSLMGHTYEQYF,TGTGCCAGCAGTTTAATGGGCCACACCTACGAGCAGTACTTC
TRBD2,NA,TRBV5-1,TRBJ2-5,CASSRGLAGQETQYF,TGCGCCAGCAGCCGAGGACTAGCGGGTCAAGAGACCCAGTACTTC
NA,NA,TRBV4-3,TRBJ2-3,CASSQGLDPDTQYF,TGCGCCAGCAGCCAAGGCCTAGATCCAGATACGCAGTATTTT
NA,NA,TRBV27,TRBJ2-5,CASSPGHLQETQYF,TGTGCCAGCAGTCCGGGACACTTGCAAGAGACCCAGTACTTC
NA,NA,TRBV28,TRBJ1-2,CASMRTVPSYGYTF,TGTGCCAGCATGAGGACAGTCCCGTCCTATGGCTACACCTTC
TRBD1,NA,TRBV5-1,TRBJ1-1,CASSLVGDRAFF,TGCGCCAGCAGCTTGGTGGGGGACAGGGCGTTCTTT
NA,NA,TRBV7-9,TRBJ2-1,CASSAGLSYNEQFF,TGTGCCAGCAGCGCGGGCCTTTCCTACAATGAGCAGTTCTTC
TRBD1,NA,TRBV5-8,TRBJ2-7,CASSPGQGVSYEQYF,TGTGCCAGCAGCCCAGGACAGGGGGTCTCCTACGAGCAGTACTTC
NA,NA,TRBV19,TRBJ2-5,CASSNTQQETQYF,TGTGCCAGTAGTAACACACAACAAGAGACCCAGTACTTC
NA,NA,TRBV4-3,TRBJ1-5,CASSQDLRVGQPQHF,TGCGCCAGCAGCCAAGATCTGAGGGTGGGTCAGCCCCAGCATTTT
NA,once,TRBV7-3,TRBJ2-7,CASSLDYAGEQYF,TGTGCCAGCAGCTTGGACTACGCTGGGGAGCAGTACTTC
TRBD2,NA,TRBV6-4,TRBJ2-1,CASSDSRRSAGWVIAGGPKFF,TGTGCCAGCAGTGACTCGAGAAGGTCAGCAGGGTGGGTAATAGCGGGAGGGCCCAAGTTCTTC
NA,NA,TRBV2,TRBJ1-6,CASTGEPYNSPLHF,TGTGCCAGCACAGGGGAGCCCTATAATTCACCCCTCCACTTT
TRBD1,NA,TRBV27,TRBJ1-2,CASSLTGEYGYTF,TGTGCCAGCAGTTTAACAGGGGAATATGGCTACACCTTC
TRBD2,NA,TRBV5-1,TRBJ2-2,CASSLASGANTGELFF,TGCGCCAGCAGCTTGGCTAGCGGAGCGAACACCGGGGAGCTGTTTTTT
TRBD1,NA,TRBV5-5,TRBJ2-1,CASSFTGTGLYNEQFF,TGTGCCAGCAGCTTTACCGGGACAGGCCTTTACAATGAGCAGTTCTTC
TRBD1,NA,TRBV2,TRBJ1-4,CASRRQGATNEKLFF,TGTGCCAGCAGGCGACAGGGGGCGACTAATGAAAAACTGTTTTTT
NA,NA,TRBV28,TRBJ2-1,CASSQGGLNEQFF,TGTGCCAGCAGTCAGGGGGGTCTCAATGAGCAGTTCTTC
NA,NA,TRBV18,TRBJ1-5,CASSPQSGDVGNQPQHF,TGTGCCAGCTCACCACAGTCAGGGGATGTCGGAAATCAGCCCCAGCATTTT
NA,NA,TRBV4-3,TRBJ1-6,CASSQDPTGSSYNSPLHF,TGCGCCAGCAGCCAAGATCCCACAGGGAGCTCCTATAATTCACCCCTCCACTTT
TRBD1,NA,TRBV9,TRBJ2-1,CASSPRQGTYNEQFF,TGTGCCAGCAGCCCCCGACAGGGAACCTACAATGAGCAGTTCTTC
TRBD2,NA,TRBV5-1,TRBJ2-3,CASSLALAGGTDTQYF,TGCGCCAGCAGCTTGGCTCTAGCGGGCGGCACAGATACGCAGTATTTT
NA,NA,TRBV6-5,TRBJ1-2,CATIDRIYGYTF,TGTGCCACCATCGACAGGATCTATGGCTACACCTTC
TRBD1,once,TRBV19,TRBJ1-4,CASSAGTASHLYNEKLFF,TGTGCCAGTAGTGCGGGGACAGCCTCCCACCTCTATAATGAAAAACTGTTTTTT
TRBD1,NA,TRBV4-3,TRBJ1-1,CASSGQGAAEAFF,TGCGCCAGCAGCGGACAGGGGGCTGCTGAAGCTTTCTTT
TRBD1,NA,TRBV7-9,TRBJ1-6,CASSPGGTGVSPLHF,TGTGCCAGCAGCCCCGGTGGGACAGGGGTCTCACCCCTCCACTTT
TRBD2,NA,TRBV3-1/TRBV3-2,TRBJ2-1,CASSLGTSGYNEQFF,TGTGCCAGCAGTTTGGGGACTAGCGGGTACAATGAGCAGTTCTTC
NA,few,TRBV5-1,TRBJ2-3,CASSSTSTDTQYF,TGCGCCAGCAGCTCGACTTCCACAGATACGCAGTATTTT
NA,once,TRBV18,TRBJ2-2,CASSPAENTGELFF,TGTGCCAGCTCACCGGCAGAAAACACCGGGGAGCTGTTTTTT
TRBD1,NA,TRBV7-2,TRBJ1-5,CASSLVGAGGNYSNQPQHF,TGTGCCAGCAGCTTAGTGGGGGCAGGGGGTAATTATAGCAATCAGCCCCAGCATTTT
TRBD2,NA,TRBV5-6,TRBJ2-3,CASSPPPSGGFSTDTQYF,TGTGCCAGCAGCCCTCCCCCTAGCGGGGGCTTTAGCACAGATACGCAGTATTTT
TRBD2,NA,TRBV10-1,TRBJ2-7,CASSTSGENYEQYF,TGCGCCAGCAGTACTAGCGGAGAGAACTACGAGCAGTACTTC
TRBD2,NA,TRBV6-5,TRBJ2-7,CASRTSGSYEQYF,TGTGCCAGCAGGACTAGCGGGAGCTACGAGCAGTACTTC
TRBD1,NA,TRBV4-1,TRBJ2-1,CASSLWGQGDYSYNEQFF,TGCGCCAGCAGCCTCTGGGGACAGGGAGATTACTCCTACAATGAGCAGTTCTTC
TRBD1,NA,TRBV27,TRBJ1-2,CASRPSDRVWGYTF,TGTGCCAGCAGGCCAAGTGACAGGGTTTGGGGCTACACCTTC
NA,NA,TRBV6-4,TRBJ2-1,CASSEQSSYNEQFF,TGTGCCAGCAGTGAACAAAGCTCCTACAATGAGCAGTTCTTC
TRBD1,once,TRBV16,TRBJ1-1,CASRHSGTGGMSEAFF,TGTGCCAGCAGGCACTCCGGGACAGGGGGAATGTCTGAAGCTTTCTTT
NA,NA,TRBV5-1,TRBJ2-3,CASSLAGQQDTQYF,TGCGCCAGCAGCTTGGCCGGACAGCAAGATACGCAGTATTTT
TRBD1,NA,TRBV9,TRBJ1-4,CASSTQGAGEKLFF,TGTGCCAGCAGCACCCAGGGGGCTGGGGAAAAACTGTTTTTT
TRBD1,NA,TRBV6-5,TRBJ1-1,CASSYSVSGQGEAFF,TGTGCCAGCAGTTACTCGGTATCTGGACAGGGCGAAGCTTTCTTT
TRBD2,NA,TRBV7-8,TRBJ2-1,CASSLGLAGDNEQFF,TGTGCCAGCAGTTTAGGACTAGCGGGGGACAATGAGCAGTTCTTC
NA,NA,TRBV19,TRBJ1-1,CASRWGPDTEAFF,TGTGCCAGTAGATGGGGGCCAGACACTGAAGCTTTCTTT
TRBD1,NA,TRBV7-6,TRBJ1-3,CASSSTGASGNTIYF,TGTGCCAGCAGCTCGACAGGGGCTTCTGGAAACACCATATATTTT
NA,NA,TRBV6-5,TRBJ1-5,CASSRVGVGGQPQHF,TGTGCCAGCAGTAGGGTCGGGGTGGGAGGTCAGCCCCAGCATTTT
TRBD2,NA,TRBV5-1,TRBJ2-7,CASSRLTSGRPPYEQYF,TGCGCCAGCAGCCGACTTACTAGCGGGAGGCCCCCCTACGAGCAGTACTTC
TRBD1,NA,TRBV7-2,TRBJ1-5,CASSYGDSQPQHF,TGTGCCAGCAGCTATGGGGACAGCCAGCCCCAGCATTTT